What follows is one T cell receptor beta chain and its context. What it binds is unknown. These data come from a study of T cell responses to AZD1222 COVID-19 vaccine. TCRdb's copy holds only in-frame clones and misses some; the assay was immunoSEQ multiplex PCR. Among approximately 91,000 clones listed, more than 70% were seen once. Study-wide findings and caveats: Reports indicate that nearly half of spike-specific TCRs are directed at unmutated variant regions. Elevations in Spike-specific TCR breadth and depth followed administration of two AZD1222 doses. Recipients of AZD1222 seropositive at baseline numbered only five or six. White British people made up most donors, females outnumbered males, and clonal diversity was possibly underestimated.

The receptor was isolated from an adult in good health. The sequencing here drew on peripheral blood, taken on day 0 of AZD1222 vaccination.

The CDR3 DNA follows: TGCGCCAGCAGCTTGGGACTAGCGGGGGGAGATACGCAGTATTTT. Protein: CASSLGLAGGDTQYF. V gene TRBV5-1 combines with J gene TRBJ2-3; TRBD2 matches 13 bases. Germline trimming cut 0 bases from V and 5 bases from J; bases unmatched to any gene: 0. Germline V gene lookup returns CDR1 SGHRS and CDR2 YFSETQ. The CDR3 loop spans 15 amino acids.